This T cell receptor beta chain is from a study of early stage breast cancer tumors. Study in general: Of fewer than 20 invasive breast tumors, twelve were hormone receptor-positive, HER2-negative.

About this clone itself: Its target is not known.

Trimming removed 4 bases from V and 0 bases from J, with 14 bases in between. The germline V gene has CDR1 SGHNT and CDR2 YYREEE (reference sequence). This CDR3 region has 16 residues. Study-level findings and limits: Compared with adjacent normal breast tissue, tumors showed 2 to 2.5-fold greater T cell density and higher clonality.

Blood replicates held 0.5 ug DNA, tumor or normal breast approximately 1.5 ug, two each. Profiled with immunoSEQ multiplex PCR; TCRdb holds only in-frame clones, not every one. Here the sample spans roughly 56,000 clones, about 83% being singletons. The sequencing sample was made of blood. The receptor was isolated from a person in their twenties or thirties with breast cancer. The genes are TRBV5-4 and TRBJ2-1; D is possibly TRBD2 (6 bases). The CDR3 DNA follows: TGTGCCAGCAGCCCAGATTCTAGCGCCTCCTACAATGAGCAGTTCTTC. Translated, it gives CASSPDSSASYNEQFF.